This T cell receptor beta chain was captured by sequencing in a study of T cells in Graves' hyperthyroidism and ophthalmopathy. The study's findings and limits: Onset of ophthalmopathy came a median roughly 6 months after the model predicted it. Most thyroid clonotypes expanded above 0.001 were also detected in blood.

Using RNA transcripts as the source, TCR beta CDR3 regions were amplified. First-round RT-PCR targeting the TCR CDR3 was performed with the HTBI primer set. TCRdb itself ran the multiplex PCR reads through MiXCR, one entry per CDR3 protein. The data contain some 510,000 distinct CDR3 sequences, around 21% of them singletons. After removal of 3 bases from V and 4 bases from J, the junction contained 1 base not matched to a gene. This CDR3 is 14 amino acids long. Germline V gene sequence: CDR1 SGHRS, CDR2 YFSETQ. This clonotype was counted a few times. Its antigen is still unknown. Sequencing was performed on blood. The sequence came from a young man with Graves' hyperthyroidism. The chain employs TRBV5-1 and TRBJ2-2; 9 nucleotides agree with TRBD2. The CDR3 protein is CASSSSGVTGELFF. For the CDR3, the DNA is TGCGCCAGCAGCTCTAGCGGGGTCACCGGGGAGCTGTTTTTT.